The source of this T cell receptor (beta chain) is a study of siplizumab effects on memory and regulatory T cells. Sequenced unstimulated subsets in a few donor pairs: CD4+ naive, CD4+ memory, CD8+ naive, CD8+ effector memory, CD8+ TEMRA. Study results and limitations: Greater diversity than memory cells seemed evident in naive T cells, which also appeared to be major alloresponse contributors. Roughly 75-97% of dividing CD4+ or CD8+ clones were without an attributable naive or memory phenotype.

Turning to this clone: Its specificity is unknown.

This CDR3 spans 14 amino acids. Looked up from germline, CDR1 is SGHTA and CDR2 is FQGTGA. Trimming left V 1 base short and J 2 bases short, with 7 bases between. Using immunoSEQ multiplex PCR, the repertoire was profiled, and TCRdb retains in-frame clones only, with some absent. The sample comprises just over 40,000 clones, more than 80% of which are singletons, and around 0.25% rests with the top ten. The chain employs TRBV7-3 and TRBJ2-3; D is unresolved. The sequence came from a human donor in good health. The material sequenced was naive CD4+ T cells sorted from blood. CDR3 nucleotides: TGTGCCAGCAGCTTAAGCAGCGCCACAGATACGCAGTATTTT. This codes for CASSLSSATDTQYF. The full variable domain, its missing parts supplied by reference TRBV7-3 and TRBJ2-3, is GAGVSQTPSNKVTEKGKYVELRCDPISGHTALYWYRQSLGQGPEFLIYFQGTGAADDSGLPNDRFFAVRPEGSVSTLKIQRTERGDSAVYLCASSLSSATDTQYFGPGTRLTVL.